Listed below are T cell receptor beta chains from one sample, sequenced in a study of shared clonotypes between healthy human individuals. The data were produced by immunoSEQ multiplex PCR, yet TCRdb's version contains in-frame clones alone and is incomplete. The sample lists approximately 500,000 clones, roughly 78% occurring once. Material: PBMCs. Receptor source: a woman aged 35 to 49 in good health. Some clones in this sample may be carry-over from other donors' samples. Both conserved end residues are part of each CDR3. The order of the fields is CDR3 protein, V gene, D gene, J gene. D genes are given only for firm matches.

CDR3 protein: CASSKTSTEAFF
V gene: TRBV7-9
D gene: NA
J gene: TRBJ1-1

CDR3 protein: CASSWAYNEQFF
V gene: TRBV19
D gene: NA
J gene: TRBJ2-1

CDR3 protein: CASSPWDRGGYGYTF
V gene: TRBV27
D gene: TRBD1
J gene: TRBJ1-2

CDR3 protein: CASRTGVVYEQYF
V gene: TRBV2
D gene: TRBD1
J gene: TRBJ2-7

CDR3 protein: CASKGSGGELFF
V gene: TRBV6-1
D gene: NA
J gene: TRBJ2-2

CDR3 protein: CASSQEGQGASYGYTF
V gene: TRBV14
D gene: TRBD1
J gene: TRBJ1-2

CDR3 protein: CATSSGGDTEAFF
V gene: TRBV15
D gene: NA
J gene: TRBJ1-1

CDR3 protein: CASSPAGGGSDEQFF
V gene: TRBV6-4
D gene: NA
J gene: TRBJ2-1

CDR3 protein: CASSMLPQGAGNQPQHF
V gene: TRBV19
D gene: TRBD1
J gene: TRBJ1-5

CDR3 protein: CASSFRVTNEKLFF
V gene: TRBV5-8
D gene: NA
J gene: TRBJ1-4

CDR3 protein: CASSTTYPNTGELFF
V gene: TRBV11-2
D gene: NA
J gene: TRBJ2-2

CDR3 protein: CASSQTPGTGDNNEQFF
V gene: TRBV28
D gene: TRBD1
J gene: TRBJ2-1

CDR3 protein: CASSLAVRTDTQYF
V gene: TRBV5-5
D gene: NA
J gene: TRBJ2-3

CDR3 protein: CASSPGPGLAGYNEQFF
V gene: TRBV11-2
D gene: TRBD2
J gene: TRBJ2-1

CDR3 protein: CASSLGGTGEETQYF
V gene: TRBV11-2
D gene: TRBD1
J gene: TRBJ2-5

CDR3 protein: CASSRLPGLLVVETQYF
V gene: TRBV7-2
D gene: NA
J gene: TRBJ2-5

CDR3 protein: CASNLQGARSNQPQHF
V gene: TRBV2
D gene: TRBD1
J gene: TRBJ1-5

CDR3 protein: CASSEQAGAYNEQFF
V gene: TRBV6-1
D gene: TRBD2
J gene: TRBJ2-1

CDR3 protein: CASRTVAGDRNEQFF
V gene: TRBV6-5
D gene: TRBD2
J gene: TRBJ2-1

CDR3 protein: CASSLADEAFF
V gene: TRBV28
D gene: NA
J gene: TRBJ1-1

CDR3 protein: CASSYSGGRSPYEQYF
V gene: TRBV6-5
D gene: TRBD2
J gene: TRBJ2-7

CDR3 protein: CASSRGTVATNEKLFF
V gene: TRBV4-3
D gene: NA
J gene: TRBJ1-4

CDR3 protein: CASSPARSTGELFF
V gene: TRBV7-7
D gene: NA
J gene: TRBJ2-2

CDR3 protein: CASSRTGARETQYF
V gene: TRBV6-5
D gene: TRBD1
J gene: TRBJ2-5

CDR3 protein: CASIKTSGSYEQYF
V gene: TRBV2
D gene: TRBD2
J gene: TRBJ2-7

CDR3 protein: CASSPPLRGTAGTEAFF
V gene: TRBV18
D gene: NA
J gene: TRBJ1-1

CDR3 protein: CASFGMNAEAFF
V gene: TRBV25-1
D gene: NA
J gene: TRBJ1-1

CDR3 protein: CASNRQGEGGYTF
V gene: TRBV7-1
D gene: TRBD1
J gene: TRBJ1-2

CDR3 protein: CASSPMTGSAYEQYF
V gene: TRBV18
D gene: TRBD1
J gene: TRBJ2-7

CDR3 protein: CASSLEGTEQFF
V gene: TRBV18
D gene: NA
J gene: TRBJ2-1

CDR3 protein: CASSDSIISQETQYF
V gene: TRBV6-4
D gene: NA
J gene: TRBJ2-5

CDR3 protein: CASSLGGGRPSVRFF
V gene: TRBV5-1
D gene: NA
J gene: TRBJ2-1

CDR3 protein: CATSRDPDRAEKLFF
V gene: TRBV15
D gene: NA
J gene: TRBJ1-4

CDR3 protein: CASSHATHSGNTIYF
V gene: TRBV7-8
D gene: NA
J gene: TRBJ1-3

CDR3 protein: CASIQGGHEKLFF
V gene: TRBV28
D gene: NA
J gene: TRBJ1-4

CDR3 protein: CATGISLENIQYF
V gene: TRBV6-6
D gene: NA
J gene: TRBJ2-4

CDR3 protein: CASSQNRGPETQYF
V gene: TRBV4-2
D gene: TRBD1
J gene: TRBJ2-5

CDR3 protein: CASSWTSGSSNEQFF
V gene: TRBV7-3
D gene: TRBD2
J gene: TRBJ2-1

CDR3 protein: CASSITGWNTEAFF
V gene: TRBV19
D gene: NA
J gene: TRBJ1-1

CDR3 protein: CASNPWGTKEAFF
V gene: TRBV19
D gene: NA
J gene: TRBJ1-1

CDR3 protein: CASSVARLISPSTDTQYF
V gene: TRBV9
D gene: NA
J gene: TRBJ2-3

CDR3 protein: CASRPPGAKNIQYF
V gene: TRBV6-5
D gene: NA
J gene: TRBJ2-4

CDR3 protein: CASSPTGDNTGELFF
V gene: TRBV18
D gene: TRBD1
J gene: TRBJ2-2

CDR3 protein: CASDDRLYEQYF
V gene: TRBV6-1
D gene: NA
J gene: TRBJ2-7

CDR3 protein: CASSRSRGETQYF
V gene: TRBV11-2
D gene: NA
J gene: TRBJ2-5